This T cell receptor beta chain was captured in a study of beta chain features in type 1 diabetes. Naive, central memory, regulatory and stem cell-like memory cells within the CD4+ compartment were sorted using CD45RO/CCR7/CD25/CD127/CD95/CD27. Study-level points and caveats: Naive, central memory and Treg TCRB repertoires seemed to resemble each other more closely in patients than they did in healthy donors. Among patients with Type 1 diabetes, TCRB CDR3s were moderately but significantly shorter in every one of the four CD4+ subsets. Patients with type 1 diabetes showed fewer VDJ junction insertions and more deletions.

After removal of 4 bases from V and 3 bases from J, the junction contained 5 bases not matched to a gene. This CDR3 region has 15 residues. In germline, CDR1 is SGHNT, CDR2 YENEEA. This clone has a single count. Its specificity is unknown. Since all of the isolated RNA was reverse transcribed, expressed TCRB transcripts were what got sequenced. TCRdb's table, derived via immunoSEQ multiplex PCR, lists solely in-frame clones and lacks some. Counted here are 150,000 to 200,000 clones, more than 60% occurring once; the ten biggest clones make up about 0.081%. The V and J genes are TRBV11-3 and TRBJ2-5; 10 bases line up with TRBD2. This TCR derives from a man between 25 and 39 years old with type 1 diabetes. The sequenced material came from naive CD4+ T cells from blood. The CDR3 loop is CASSSRTSGKETQYF. CDR3 nucleotides: TGTGCCAGCAGCTCCAGGACTAGCGGTAAAGAGACCCAGTACTTC.